The entry below describes one T cell receptor (beta chain). V lost 4 bases and J lost 0; bases outside the gene matches: 7. The CDR3 contains 16 residues. CDR1 SGHRS and CDR2 YFSETQ come from the germline V gene. The sample comes from a study of technical replicates of blood from a few donors. Assay: immunoSEQ multiplex PCR; the TCRdb copy retains only in-frame clones and omits some. Of fewer than 95,000 clones listed, nearly 95% were seen once; the top ten hold around 0.25%. The source of this sequence is a human donor in good health. The sequencing input was T cells isolated from PBMCs. The rearrangement joins TRBV5-1 to TRBJ2-1; TRBD1 matches at 7 bases. CDR3 sequence (DNA): TGCGCCAGCAGCCCAAGGACAGGAGGCTCCTACAATGAGCAGTTCTTC. It is translated as CASSPRTGGSYNEQFF.